This T cell receptor (beta chain) came from a study of blood T cell repertoires in COVID-19 (dated by TCRdb to 2018 to 2020). Broadly, across the study: Collaborator samples came from the United States, Italy and Spain and covered acute and convalescent phases of COVID-19. The material from the prospective study consisted of cDNA or gDNA derived from T cells, B-cell-depleted T cells, or PBMCs. Subjects who had been exposed to COVID-19, were actively infected with it, or had recovered from it provided the deeply sampled blood TCRbeta repertoires that made up the dataset. The repertoires were released in a freely available public database intended as a resource for research on the immune response to SARS-CoV-2. Samples came from the ongoing ImmuneRACE study (first 160 participants) plus 1,254 subjects from 6 global collaborators. The sample metadata nearly always contained a de-identified subject ID, COVID-19 status, age in years and sex. Where available, HLA class I and class II types were obtained from metadata supplied by the sample provider rather than from assay-based typing. What the research found in general, with its limitations: The quantity of clinical and demographic metadata differed by source and by participant and was supplied without curation.

The immunoSEQ Assay, a bias-controlled multiplex PCR, was used to amplify TCRbeta CDR3 regions from genomic DNA. The study's own analysis went as follows. Within the assay, amplification of reference gene primers was used to estimate how many nucleated cells each sample contained. Sequence reads were collapsed and filtered to measure the absolute abundance of every unique TCRbeta CDR3 rearrangement. For each sample, productive Simpson clonality was calculated as the square root of Simpson's diversity index across productive rearrangements. TCRdb holds this immuneACCESS table with in-frame rearrangements only. Some clones are missing; in checked studies, unresolved V genes explain under half, and the rest has no known cause. That table gives V, J and clone size, and the DNA gave D and trimming. Here the sample has hundreds of thousands of clones; 70% to 90% occur a single time. The ten largest account for 6% of the sample.

Enrolling through a virtual design, the prospective study's participants ranged in age from roughly 18 to 95 years and lived across some 23 United States geographic areas. To assign participants to cohorts, the prospective study relied on clinical history that participants themselves reported in a screening survey and a study questionnaire. Recovered participants in ImmuneRACE Cohort 3 were defined by two consecutive negative NP/OP PCR tests, clearance by a healthcare professional, or resolution of symptoms. In the prospective study, whole blood, serum and a nasopharyngeal or oropharyngeal swab were collected from each participant by mobile phlebotomists. Over a roughly 2-month period, participants in the prospective study had the option of providing additional blood draws and questionnaires. Before DNA extraction, prospective study blood samples were shipped either frozen or at room temperature.

From its cysteine to its phenylalanine, the CDR3 spans 13 amino acids. The sequence is cut down to CDR3 DNA, 39 bases in frame from base 1. V loses 6 bases of germline sequence and J loses 0 bases, and the interval between the two ends is 8 bases. In the germline V gene, CDR1 corresponds to SNHLY and CDR2 to FYNNEI. This clone was seen once. Its antigen target is currently unknown. Base-call qualities are not available, and no considerably larger clone is one nucleotide away. What was sequenced was PBMCs or T cells enriched from blood (not recorded which). The chain is made from TRBV2 and TRBJ1-1, with the D gene call left open. The receptor's source is a woman aged 35 to 49 who had recovered from COVID-19. The CDR3 sequence is CASREQMNTEAFF. The DNA reads as follows: TGTGCCAGCAGGGAACAGATGAACACTGAAGCTTTCTTT.